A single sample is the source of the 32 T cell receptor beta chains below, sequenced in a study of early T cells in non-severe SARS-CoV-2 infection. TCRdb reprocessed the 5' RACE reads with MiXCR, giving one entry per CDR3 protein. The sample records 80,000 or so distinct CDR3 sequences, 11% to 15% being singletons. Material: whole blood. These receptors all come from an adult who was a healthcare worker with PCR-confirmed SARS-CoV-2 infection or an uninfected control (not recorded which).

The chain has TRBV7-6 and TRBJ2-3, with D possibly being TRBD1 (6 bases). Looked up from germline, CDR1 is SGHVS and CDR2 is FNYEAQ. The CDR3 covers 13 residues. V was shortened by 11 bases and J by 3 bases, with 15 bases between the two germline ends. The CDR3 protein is CASQGLATDTQYF. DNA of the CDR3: TGTGCCTCTCAGGGGCTAGCAACAGATACGCAGTATTTT.

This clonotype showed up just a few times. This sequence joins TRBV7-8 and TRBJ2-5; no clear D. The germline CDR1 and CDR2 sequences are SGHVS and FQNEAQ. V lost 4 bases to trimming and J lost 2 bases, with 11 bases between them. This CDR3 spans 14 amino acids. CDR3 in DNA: TGTGCCAGCAGCTCACCACCCTTGCAAGAGACCCAGTACTTC. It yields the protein CASSSPPLQETQYF.

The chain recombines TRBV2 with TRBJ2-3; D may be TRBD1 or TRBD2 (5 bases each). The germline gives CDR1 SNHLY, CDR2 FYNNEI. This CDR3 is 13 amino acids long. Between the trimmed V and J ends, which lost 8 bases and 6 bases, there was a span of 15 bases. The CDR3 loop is CASGTSASDTQYF. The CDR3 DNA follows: TGTGCCAGCGGGACCTCCGCCTCCGATACGCAGTATTTT.

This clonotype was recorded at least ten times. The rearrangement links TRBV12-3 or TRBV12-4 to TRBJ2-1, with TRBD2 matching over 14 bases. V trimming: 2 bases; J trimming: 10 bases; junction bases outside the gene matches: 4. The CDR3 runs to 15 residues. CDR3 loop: CASSLWTSGRKEQFF. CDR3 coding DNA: TGTGCCAGCAGTTTATGGACTAGCGGGAGGAAAGAGCAGTTCTTC.

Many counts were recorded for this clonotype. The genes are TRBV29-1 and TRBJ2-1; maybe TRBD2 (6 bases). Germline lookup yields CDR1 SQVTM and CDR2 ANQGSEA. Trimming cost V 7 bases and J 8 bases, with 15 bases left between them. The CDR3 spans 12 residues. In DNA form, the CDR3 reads TGCAGCGCCCTCCCTCGACTAGATGAGCAGTTCTTC. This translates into CSALPRLDEQFF.

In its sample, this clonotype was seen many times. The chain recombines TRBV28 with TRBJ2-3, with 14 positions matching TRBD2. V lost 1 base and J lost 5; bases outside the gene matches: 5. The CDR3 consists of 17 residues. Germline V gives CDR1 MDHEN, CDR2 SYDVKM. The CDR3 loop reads CASSLLGLAGGRDTQYF. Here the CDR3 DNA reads TGTGCCAGCAGTTTATTAGGACTAGCGGGAGGAAGAGATACGCAGTATTTT.

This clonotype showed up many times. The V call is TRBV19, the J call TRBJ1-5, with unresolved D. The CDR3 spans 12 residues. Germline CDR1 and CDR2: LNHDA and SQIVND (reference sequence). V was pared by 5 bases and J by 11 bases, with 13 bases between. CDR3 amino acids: CASSDKIKSQHF. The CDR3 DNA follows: TGTGCCAGTAGTGATAAAATCAAGTCCCAGCATTTT.

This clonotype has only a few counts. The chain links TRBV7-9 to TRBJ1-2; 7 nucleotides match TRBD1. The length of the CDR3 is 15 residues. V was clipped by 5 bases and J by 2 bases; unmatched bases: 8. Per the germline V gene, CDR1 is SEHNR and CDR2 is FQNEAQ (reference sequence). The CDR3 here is CASSRTGTGNYGYTF. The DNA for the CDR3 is TGTGCCAGCAGCAGGACAGGAACGGGGAACTATGGCTACACCTTC. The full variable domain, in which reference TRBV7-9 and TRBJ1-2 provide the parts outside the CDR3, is DTGVSQNPRHKITKRGQNVTFRCDPISEHNRLYWYRQTLGQGPEFLTYFQNEAQLEKSRLLSDRFSAERPKGSFSTLEIQRTEQGDSAMYLCASSRTGTGNYGYTFGSGTRLTVV.

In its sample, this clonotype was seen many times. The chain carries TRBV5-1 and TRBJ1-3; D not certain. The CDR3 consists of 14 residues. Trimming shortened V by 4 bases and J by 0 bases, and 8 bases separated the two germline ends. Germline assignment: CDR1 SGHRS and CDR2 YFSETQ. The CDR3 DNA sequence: TGCGCCAGCAGCCCAGCGTTCTCTGGAAACACCATATATTTT. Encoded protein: CASSPAFSGNTIYF. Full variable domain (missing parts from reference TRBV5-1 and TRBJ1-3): KAGVTQTPRYLIKTRGQQVTLSCSPISGHRSVSWYQQTPGQGLQFLFEYFSETQRNKGNFPGRFSGRQFSNSRSEMNVSTLELGDSALYLCASSPAFSGNTIYFGEGSWLTVV.

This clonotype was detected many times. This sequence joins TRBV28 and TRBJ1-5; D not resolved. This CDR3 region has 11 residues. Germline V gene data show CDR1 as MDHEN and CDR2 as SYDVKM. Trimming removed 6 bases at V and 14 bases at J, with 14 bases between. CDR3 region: CASSLQREEHF. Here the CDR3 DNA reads TGTGCCAGCAGCCTCCAGAGAGAGGAGCATTTT.

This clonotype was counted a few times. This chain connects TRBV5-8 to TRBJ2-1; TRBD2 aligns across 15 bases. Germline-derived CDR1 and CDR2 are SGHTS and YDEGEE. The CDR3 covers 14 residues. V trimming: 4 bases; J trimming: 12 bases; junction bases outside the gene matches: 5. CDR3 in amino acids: CASSRGLAGGGQFF. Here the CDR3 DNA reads TGTGCCAGCAGCCGGGGACTAGCGGGAGGAGGGCAGTTCTTC.

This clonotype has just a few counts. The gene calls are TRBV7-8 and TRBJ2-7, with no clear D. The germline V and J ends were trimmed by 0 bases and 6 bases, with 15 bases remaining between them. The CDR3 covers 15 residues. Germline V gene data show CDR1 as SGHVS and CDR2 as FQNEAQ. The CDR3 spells CASSLAVRTPTEQYF. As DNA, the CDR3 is TGTGCCAGCAGCTTAGCGGTCAGGACCCCAACCGAGCAGTACTTC.

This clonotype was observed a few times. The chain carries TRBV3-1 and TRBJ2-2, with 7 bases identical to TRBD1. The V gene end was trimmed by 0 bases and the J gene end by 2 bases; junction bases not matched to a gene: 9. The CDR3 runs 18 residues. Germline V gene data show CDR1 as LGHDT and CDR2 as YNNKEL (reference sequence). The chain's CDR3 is CASSQDRRGLYNTGELFF. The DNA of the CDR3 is TGTGCCAGCAGCCAAGATAGAAGGGGGCTCTACAACACCGGGGAGCTGTTTTTT.

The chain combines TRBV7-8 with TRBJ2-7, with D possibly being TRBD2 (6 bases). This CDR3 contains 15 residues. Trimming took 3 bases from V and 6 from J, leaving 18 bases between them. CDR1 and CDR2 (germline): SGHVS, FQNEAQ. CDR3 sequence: CASSLGGPPSLEQYF. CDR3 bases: TGTGCCAGCAGCTTGGGAGGACCGCCCTCCCTCGAGCAGTACTTC. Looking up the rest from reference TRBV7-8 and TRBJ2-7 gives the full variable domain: GAGVSQSPRYKVAKRGQDVALRCDPISGHVSLFWYQQALGQGPEFLTYFQNEAQLDKSGLPSDRFFAERPEGSVSTLKIQRTQQEDSAVYLCASSLGGPPSLEQYFGPGTRLTVT.

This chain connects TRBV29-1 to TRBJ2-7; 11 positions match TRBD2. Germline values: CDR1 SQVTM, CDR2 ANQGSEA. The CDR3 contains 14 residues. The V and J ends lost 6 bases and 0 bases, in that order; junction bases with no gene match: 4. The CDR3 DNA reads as TGCAGCGTCTCCGGACTAGCGGGCTCCTACGAGCAGTACTTC. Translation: CSVSGLAGSYEQYF.

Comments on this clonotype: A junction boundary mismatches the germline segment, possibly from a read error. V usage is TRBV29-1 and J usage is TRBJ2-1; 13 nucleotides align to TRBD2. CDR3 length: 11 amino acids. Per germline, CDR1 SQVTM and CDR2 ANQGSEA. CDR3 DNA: TGCAGCGTTGAAGGAACTAGCGGGGGGGTCTTC. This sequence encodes CSVEGTSGGVF.

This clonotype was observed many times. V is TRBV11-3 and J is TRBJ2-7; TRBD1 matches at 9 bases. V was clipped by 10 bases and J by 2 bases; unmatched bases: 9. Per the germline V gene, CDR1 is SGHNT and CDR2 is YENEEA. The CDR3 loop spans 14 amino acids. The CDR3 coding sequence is TGTGCCACCTCCCGGGACAGGGTCCCCTACGAGCAGTACTTC. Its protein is CATSRDRVPYEQYF.

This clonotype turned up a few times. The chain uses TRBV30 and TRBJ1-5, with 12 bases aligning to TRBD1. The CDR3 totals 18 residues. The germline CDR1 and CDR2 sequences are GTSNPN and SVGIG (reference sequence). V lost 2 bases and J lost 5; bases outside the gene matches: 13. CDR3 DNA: TGTGCCTGGAGTCTAAGACCGGGACAGGGGGCTGGGCATCAGCCCCAGCATTTT. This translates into CAWSLRPGQGAGHQPQHF.

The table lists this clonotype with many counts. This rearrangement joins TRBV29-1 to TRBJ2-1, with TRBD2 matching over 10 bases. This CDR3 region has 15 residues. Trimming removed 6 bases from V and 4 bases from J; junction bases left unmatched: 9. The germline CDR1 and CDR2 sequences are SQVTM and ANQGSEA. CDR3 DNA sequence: TGCAGCGTGGACAGCGGGAGGGCCCTTTACAATGAGCAGTTCTTC. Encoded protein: CSVDSGRALYNEQFF.

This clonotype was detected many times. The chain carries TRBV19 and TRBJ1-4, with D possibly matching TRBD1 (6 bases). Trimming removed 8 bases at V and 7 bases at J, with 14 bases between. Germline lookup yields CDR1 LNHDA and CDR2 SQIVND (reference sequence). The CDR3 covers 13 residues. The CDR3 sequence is CASLDSVGEKLFF. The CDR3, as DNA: TGTGCCAGTCTGGACAGTGTGGGTGAAAAACTGTTTTTT.

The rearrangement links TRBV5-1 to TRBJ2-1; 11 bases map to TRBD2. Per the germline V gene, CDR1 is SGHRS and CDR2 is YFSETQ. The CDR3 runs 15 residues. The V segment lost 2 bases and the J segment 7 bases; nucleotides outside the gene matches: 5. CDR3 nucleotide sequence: TGCGCCAGCAGCTTCACTAGCGGGGGTTCGAATGAGCAGTTCTTC. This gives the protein CASSFTSGGSNEQFF.

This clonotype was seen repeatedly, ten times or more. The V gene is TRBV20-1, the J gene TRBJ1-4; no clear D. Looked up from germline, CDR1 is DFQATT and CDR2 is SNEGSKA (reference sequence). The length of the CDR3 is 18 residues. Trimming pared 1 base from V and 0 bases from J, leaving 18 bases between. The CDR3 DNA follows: TGCAGTGCTAGAGGGATTACGGGAGTTAGGACAACTAATGAAAAACTGTTTTTT. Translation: CSARGITGVRTTNEKLFF.

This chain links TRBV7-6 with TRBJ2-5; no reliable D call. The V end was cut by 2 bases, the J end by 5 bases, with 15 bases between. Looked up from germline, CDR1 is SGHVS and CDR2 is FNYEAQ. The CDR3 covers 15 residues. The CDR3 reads CASSLTEQLQETQYF. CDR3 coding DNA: TGTGCCAGCAGCTTAACAGAACAGCTTCAGGAGACCCAGTACTTC.

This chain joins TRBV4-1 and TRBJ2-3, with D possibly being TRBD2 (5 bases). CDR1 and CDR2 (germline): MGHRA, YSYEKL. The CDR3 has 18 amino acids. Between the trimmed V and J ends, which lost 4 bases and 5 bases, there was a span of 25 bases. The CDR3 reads CASSPRNGGSLSGDTQYF. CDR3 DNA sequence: TGCGCCAGCAGCCCAAGAAACGGAGGCAGCCTAAGTGGAGATACGCAGTATTTT.

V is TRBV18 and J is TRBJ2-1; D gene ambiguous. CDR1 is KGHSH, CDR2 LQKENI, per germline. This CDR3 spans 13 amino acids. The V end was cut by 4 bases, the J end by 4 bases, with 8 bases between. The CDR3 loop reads CASSLMSYNEQFF. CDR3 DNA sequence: TGTGCCAGCTCACTGATGTCGTACAATGAGCAGTTCTTC. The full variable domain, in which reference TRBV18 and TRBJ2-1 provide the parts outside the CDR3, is NAGVMQNPRHLVRRRGQEARLRCSPMKGHSHVYWYRQLPEEGLKFMVYLQKENIIDESGMPKERFSAEFPKEGPSILRIQQVVRGDSAAYFCASSLMSYNEQFFGPGTRLTVL.

The CDR3 region has the DNA TGTGCCAGCAGCCAGGAGGGGGTTGGCTACACCTTC. This encodes CASSQEGVGYTF. The chain uses TRBV9 and TRBJ1-2; a weak D match, TRBD1 (6 bases). Germline CDR1 is SGDLS and CDR2 is YYNGEE. The CDR3 covers 12 residues. Trimming took 4 bases from V and 7 from J, leaving 11 bases between them.

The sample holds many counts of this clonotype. The CDR3 region has the DNA TGCGCCAGCAGCCAAGGTTTAGCGGGAGGGCCAAGGAGGCGCCAAGAGACCCAGTACTTC. This codes for CASSQGLAGGPRRRQETQYF. The chain recombines TRBV4-1 with TRBJ2-5, with 11 bases aligning to TRBD2. CDR3 length: 20 residues. Germline lookup yields CDR1 MGHRA and CDR2 YSYEKL. After removal of 1 base from V and 1 base from J, the junction contained 14 bases not matched to a gene.

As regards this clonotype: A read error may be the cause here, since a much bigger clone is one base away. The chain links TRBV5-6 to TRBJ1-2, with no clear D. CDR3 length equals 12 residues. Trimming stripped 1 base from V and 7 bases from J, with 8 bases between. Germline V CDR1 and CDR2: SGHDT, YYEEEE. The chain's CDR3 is CASSLNRCGYTF. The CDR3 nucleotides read TGTGCCAGCAGCTTGAACCGATGTGGCTACACCTTC.

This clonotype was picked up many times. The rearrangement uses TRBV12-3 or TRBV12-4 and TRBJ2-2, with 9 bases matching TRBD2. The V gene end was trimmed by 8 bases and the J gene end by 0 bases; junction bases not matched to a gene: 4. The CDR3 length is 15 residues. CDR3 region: CASGERGANTGELFF. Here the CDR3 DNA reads TGTGCCAGCGGGGAGCGGGGGGCGAACACCGGGGAGCTGTTTTTT.

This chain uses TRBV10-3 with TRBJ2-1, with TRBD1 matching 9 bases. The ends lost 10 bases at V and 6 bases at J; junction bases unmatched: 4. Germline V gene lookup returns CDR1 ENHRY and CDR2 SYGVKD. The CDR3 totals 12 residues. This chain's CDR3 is CANGQGSNEQFF. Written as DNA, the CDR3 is TGTGCCAACGGACAGGGGAGCAATGAGCAGTTCTTC.

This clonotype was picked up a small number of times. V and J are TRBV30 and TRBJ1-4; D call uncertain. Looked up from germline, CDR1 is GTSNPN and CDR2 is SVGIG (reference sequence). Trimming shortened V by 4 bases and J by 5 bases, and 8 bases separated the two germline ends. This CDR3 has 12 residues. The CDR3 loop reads CAWTAINEKLFF. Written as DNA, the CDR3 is TGTGCCTGGACAGCGATAAATGAAAAACTGTTTTTT.

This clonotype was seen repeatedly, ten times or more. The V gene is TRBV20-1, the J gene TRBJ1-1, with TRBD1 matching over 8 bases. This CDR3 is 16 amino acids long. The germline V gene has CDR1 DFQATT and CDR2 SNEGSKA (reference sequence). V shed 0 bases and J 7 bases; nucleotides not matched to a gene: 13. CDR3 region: CSARDAARGQIGEAFF. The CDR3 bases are TGCAGTGCTAGAGATGCAGCCAGGGGGCAAATCGGTGAAGCTTTCTTT.